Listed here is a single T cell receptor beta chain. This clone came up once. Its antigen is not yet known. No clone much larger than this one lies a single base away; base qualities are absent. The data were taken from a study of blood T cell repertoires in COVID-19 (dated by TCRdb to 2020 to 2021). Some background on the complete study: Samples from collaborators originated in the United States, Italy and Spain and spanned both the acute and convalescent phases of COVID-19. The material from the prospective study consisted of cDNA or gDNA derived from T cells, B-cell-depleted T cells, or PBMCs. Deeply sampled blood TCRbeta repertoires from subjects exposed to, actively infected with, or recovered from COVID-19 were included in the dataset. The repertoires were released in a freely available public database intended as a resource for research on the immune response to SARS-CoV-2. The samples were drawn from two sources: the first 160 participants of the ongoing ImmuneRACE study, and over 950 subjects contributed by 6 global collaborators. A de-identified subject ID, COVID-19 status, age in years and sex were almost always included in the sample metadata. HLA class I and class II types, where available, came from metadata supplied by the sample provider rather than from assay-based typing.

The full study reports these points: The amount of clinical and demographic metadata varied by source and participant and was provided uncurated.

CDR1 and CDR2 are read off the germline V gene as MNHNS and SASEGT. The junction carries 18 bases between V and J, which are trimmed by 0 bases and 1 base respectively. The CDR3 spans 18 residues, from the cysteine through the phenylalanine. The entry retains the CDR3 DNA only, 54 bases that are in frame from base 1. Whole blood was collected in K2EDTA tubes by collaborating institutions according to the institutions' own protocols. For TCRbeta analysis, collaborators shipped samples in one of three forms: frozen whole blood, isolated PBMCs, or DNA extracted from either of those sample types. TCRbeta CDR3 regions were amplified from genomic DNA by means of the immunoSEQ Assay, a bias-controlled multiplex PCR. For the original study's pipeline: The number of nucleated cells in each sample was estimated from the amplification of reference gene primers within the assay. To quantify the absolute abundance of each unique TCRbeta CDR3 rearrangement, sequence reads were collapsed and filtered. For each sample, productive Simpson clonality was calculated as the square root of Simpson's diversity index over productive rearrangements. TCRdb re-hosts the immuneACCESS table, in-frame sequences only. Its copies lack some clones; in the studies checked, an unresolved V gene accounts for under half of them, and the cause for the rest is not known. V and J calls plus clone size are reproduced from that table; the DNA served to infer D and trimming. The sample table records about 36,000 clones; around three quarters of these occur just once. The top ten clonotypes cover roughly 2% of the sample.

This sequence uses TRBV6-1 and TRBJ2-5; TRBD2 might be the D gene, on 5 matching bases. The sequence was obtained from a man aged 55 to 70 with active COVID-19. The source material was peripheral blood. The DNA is TGTGCCAGCAGTGAAGCGCTTCGGAGGTTTAAGGTCCAAGAGACCCAGTACTTC. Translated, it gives CASSEALRRFKVQETQYF.